The text below deals with one T cell receptor beta chain. The data were taken from a study of blood T cell repertoires in COVID-19. In the authors' methods: It was from reference gene primer amplification that nucleated cell counts were estimated. The data were produced by immunoSEQ multiplex PCR, yet TCRdb's version contains in-frame clones alone and is incomplete. Clone size and V and J calls were adopted from that table, with D and trimming inferred from the DNA. The repertoire consists of 100,000 to 150,000 clones, with more than 65% occurring once and the leading ten covering around 25%. Per the germline V gene, CDR1 is SGHRS and CDR2 is YFSETQ. The CDR3 is 17 amino acids. V was pared by 2 bases and J by 0 bases, with 14 bases between.

This clonotype was sampled from a human donor in a cohort sampled during active COVID-19. Sequences were obtained from peripheral blood. This rearrangement joins TRBV5-1 to TRBJ1-4; D remains unclear. The CDR3 sequence is CASSFRVASATNEKLFF. The CDR3 DNA reads as TGCGCCAGCAGCTTTCGGGTCGCCTCCGCAACTAATGAAAAACTGTTTTTT.